This record concerns one T cell receptor beta chain sequence. This record belongs to a study of blood T cell repertoires in COVID-19. Background on the study: Samples came from the United States, Italy and Spain, spanning acute and convalescent COVID-19.

TCRdb's table, derived via immunoSEQ multiplex PCR, lists solely in-frame clones and lacks some. The sample shows 120,000 or so clones, about 70% of them seen only once. CDR1 is MNHNY and CDR2 is SVGAGI in the germline V gene (reference sequence). Trimming cost V 6 bases and J 7 bases; bases outside gene matches: 7. This CDR3 has 13 amino acids. The clonotype comes from a man aged 60-69 years with acute or convalescent COVID-19. The sample taken for sequencing was peripheral blood. V usage is TRBV6-6 and J usage is TRBJ2-7; TRBD1 matches 9 bases. Written as DNA, the CDR3 is TGTGCCAGCAGCAACAGGGGGCGCGAAGAGCAGTACTTC. Its translation is CASSNRGREEQYF.